Here is one T cell receptor (beta chain) with its context. Its antigen remains unidentified. This entry is derived from a study of T cell responses to AZD1222 COVID-19 vaccine. Study outcomes and limitations: Two AZD1222 administrations were followed by greater Spike-specific TCR breadth and depth. Baseline testing showed seropositivity in only a handful of AZD1222 recipients. In the spike-specific TCR repertoire, nearly half reportedly target unmutated variant regions.

The CDR3 totals 12 residues. CDR1 and CDR2 from the germline V gene are KGHDR and SFDVKD. Trimming removed 9 bases from V and 4 bases from J, with 11 bases in between. The data were produced by immunoSEQ multiplex PCR, yet TCRdb's version contains in-frame clones alone and is incomplete. Of some 89,000 clones in the sample, roughly nine tenths were seen once. This chain connects TRBV24-1 to TRBJ1-2, with unresolved D. Specimen: peripheral blood, collected on day 0 of AZD1222 vaccination. The receptor's source is an adult in good health. The CDR3, as DNA: TGTGCCACCCCGTGGGAGATCTATGGCTACACCTTC. Translating gives CATPWEIYGYTF.